A selection of T cell receptor beta chains follows, all from one sample in a study of cytomegalovirus exposure and HLA in healthy donors. TCRdb's copy holds only in-frame clones and misses some; the assay was immunoSEQ multiplex PCR. The sample has some 140,000 clones; about four fifths are singletons. The sample taken for sequencing was PBMCs. Receptors originate from a man aged 18 to 30 in good health and CMV-seronegative. CDR3s include the opening cysteine and the closing phenylalanine or tryptophan. D genes are given only for firm matches. Where a row states a size, it is once, few, many or the class of an expanded clone; other rows omit it.

>.|TRBV7-9|TRBJ1-1|.
CASNLYRLADTEAFF
TGTGCCAGCAACTTATACAGGCTAGCGGACACTGAAGCTTTCTTT
>TRBD2|TRBV5-1|TRBJ2-3|few
CASSRGPSGHVTSTDTQYF
TGCGCCAGCAGCCGGGGGCCTAGCGGGCATGTCACTAGCACAGATACGCAGTATTTT
>.|TRBV7-7|TRBJ1-1|few
CASSLGAGAEAFF
TGTGCCAGCAGCTTGGGCGCAGGGGCTGAAGCTTTCTTT
>.|TRBV18|TRBJ1-5|.
CASSPGSDQPQHF
TGTGCCAGCTCACCAGGGAGCGATCAGCCCCAGCATTTT
>TRBD1|TRBV30|TRBJ1-3|.
CAWRGQGAGNTIYF
TGTGCCTGGAGGGGACAGGGGGCAGGAAACACCATATATTTT
>TRBD1|TRBV5-5|TRBJ2-7|.
CASSLQGVGEQYF
TGTGCCAGCAGCTTGCAGGGGGTGGGCGAGCAGTACTTC
>TRBD1|TRBV5-1|TRBJ1-2|few
CASSPGQGADGYTF
TGCGCCAGCAGCCCCGGACAGGGGGCGGACGGCTACACCTTC
>.|TRBV19|TRBJ1-5|.
CASSIAGYREGQPQHF
TGTGCCAGTAGTATAGCGGGGTACAGGGAGGGTCAGCCCCAGCATTTT
>.|TRBV6-1|TRBJ2-1|.
CASSGQGGVRNEQFF
TGTGCCAGCAGTGGACAGGGAGGCGTGAGGAATGAGCAGTTCTTC
>TRBD1|TRBV7-2|TRBJ1-2|.
CASSLTGGTYGYTF
TGTGCCAGCAGTTTAACAGGGGGCACCTATGGCTACACCTTC
>.|TRBV5-1|TRBJ1-6|.
CASMMGLYNSPLHF
TGCGCCAGCATGATGGGACTTTATAATTCACCCCTCCACTTT
>.|TRBV29-1|TRBJ1-2|.
CSVSGSVFYGYTF
TGCAGCGTATCGGGTAGTGTGTTCTATGGCTACACCTTC
>.|TRBV4-2|TRBJ1-2|.
CASSQDRGGAAGYTF
TGTGCCAGCAGCCAAGATCGGGGGGGCGCGGCGGGCTACACCTTC
>TRBD2|TRBV19|TRBJ2-5|.
CASRDSGGARETQYF
TGTGCCAGTAGGGATAGCGGGGGGGCCCGGGAGACCCAGTACTTC
>TRBD1|TRBV11-2|TRBJ1-6|.
CASSLRTGNYSPLHF
TGCGCCAGCAGCTTGAGGACAGGGAATTATTCACCCCTCCACTTT
>.|TRBV28|TRBJ1-2|.
CASRSGTNYGYTF
TGTGCCAGCAGATCCGGGACAAACTATGGCTACACCTTC
>TRBD1|TRBV28|TRBJ1-2|.
CASSSGTGVGGYTF
TGTGCCAGCAGCTCCGGGACAGGGGTCGGTGGCTACACCTTC
>.|TRBV11-3|TRBJ2-5|.
CASSYGGETQYF
TGTGCCAGCAGCTACGGGGGAGAGACCCAGTACTTC
>TRBD1|TRBV10-1|TRBJ2-2|.
CASSESGQGSAGELFF
TGCGCCAGCAGTGAGTCAGGACAGGGAAGCGCCGGGGAGCTGTTTTTT
>.|TRBV5-1|TRBJ1-4|.
CASSFDPGGEKLFF
TGCGCCAGCAGCTTTGACCCGGGGGGTGAAAAACTGTTTTTT
>.|TRBV15|TRBJ1-4|.
CATSRDNQGSGEKLFF
TGTGCCACCAGCAGAGATAACCAGGGATCCGGCGAAAAACTGTTTTTT
>TRBD2|TRBV27|TRBJ2-4|.
CASNPGPGGSKNIQYF
TGTGCCAGCAACCCAGGGCCGGGGGGTTCCAAAAACATTCAGTACTTC
>TRBD1|TRBV11-1|TRBJ1-2|.
CASSPRTGDGYTF
TGTGCCAGCAGCCCCAGAACAGGGGACGGCTACACCTTC
>TRBD1|TRBV5-4|TRBJ2-2|.
CASSSGTVRSELFF
TGTGCCAGCAGCTCCGGGACAGTTAGGTCGGAGCTGTTTTTT
>.|TRBV2|TRBJ2-2|.
CASIRQANTGELFF
TGTGCCAGCATAAGACAGGCCAACACCGGGGAGCTGTTTTTT